The source of this T cell receptor beta chain is a study of T cell clonotyping in hematopoietic cell transplantation. Findings and caveats of the study: Recipient TCR diversity dropped after transplant; expanded clonotypes rose from day 30 to 180. Few recipient clonotypes overlapped donors; over 95% were de novo at given depth.

With V trimmed by 3 bases and J by 11 bases, 9 bases remained unmatched. Germline V CDR1 and CDR2: MNHNS, SASEGT. CDR3 length equals 14 residues. Repertoires were generated with immunoSEQ multiplex PCR, while TCRdb's copy carries only in-frame clones and drops some. Among approximately 17,000 clones listed, 90% were seen once. In regard to this clone: Its antigen is not known.

The clonotype was recovered from a middle-aged man in good health. Some clones in this sample may be carry-over from other donors' samples. The sequenced material came from peripheral blood mononuclear cells. The J gene is TRBJ1-4, the V gene TRBV6-1; 7 nucleotides agree with TRBD1. The CDR3 bases are TGTGCCAGCAGTGAGAGACAGGGTAGGGATAAACTGTTTTTT. It codes for CASSERQGRDKLFF.